This T cell receptor beta chain was captured in a study of blood T cell repertoires in COVID-19. About the study: COVID-19 samples collected from the United States, Italy and Spain covered acute and convalescent phases. PBMCs, B-cell-depleted T cells, or T cells were the source of the cDNA or gDNA that made up the material.

Under the authors' procedure: Estimated nucleated cell counts came from reference gene primer amplification. TCRdb's copy holds only in-frame clones and misses some; the assay was immunoSEQ multiplex PCR. That table gives V, J and clone size, and the DNA gave D and trimming. The data hold fewer than 300,000 clones, with approximately 84% observed a single time. V shed 4 bases and J shed 3 bases, with 9 bases lying between them. Germline assignment: CDR1 MDHEN and CDR2 SYDVKM. CDR3 size: 13 residues. The sequenced material came from peripheral blood. This chain joins TRBV28 and TRBJ1-1; D is unclear. The sequence was collected from a human donor in a cohort sampled during active COVID-19. CDR3 amino acids: CASSYSLDTEAFF. Here the CDR3 DNA reads TGTGCCAGCAGTTATTCGTTAGACACTGAAGCTTTCTTT.